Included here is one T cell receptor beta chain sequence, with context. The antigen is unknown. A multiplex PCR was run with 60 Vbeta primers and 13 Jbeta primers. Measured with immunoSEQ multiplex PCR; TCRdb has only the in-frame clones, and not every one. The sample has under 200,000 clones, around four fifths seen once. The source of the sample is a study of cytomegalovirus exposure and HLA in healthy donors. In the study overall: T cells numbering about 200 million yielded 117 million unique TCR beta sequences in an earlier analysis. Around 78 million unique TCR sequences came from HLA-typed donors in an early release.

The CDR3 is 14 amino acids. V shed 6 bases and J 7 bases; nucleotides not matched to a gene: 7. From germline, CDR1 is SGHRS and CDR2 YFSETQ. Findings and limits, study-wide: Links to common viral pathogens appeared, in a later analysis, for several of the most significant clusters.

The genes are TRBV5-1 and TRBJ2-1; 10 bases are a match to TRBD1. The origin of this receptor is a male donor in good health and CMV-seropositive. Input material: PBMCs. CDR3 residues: CASTGTGAGNEQFF. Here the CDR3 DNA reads TGCGCCAGCACCGGGACAGGGGCAGGGAATGAGCAGTTCTTC. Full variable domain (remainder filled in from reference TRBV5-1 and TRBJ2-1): KAGVTQTPRYLIKTRGQQVTLSCSPISGHRSVSWYQQTPGQGLQFLFEYFSETQRNKGNFPGRFSGRQFSNSRSEMNVSTLELGDSALYLCASTGTGAGNEQFFGPGTRLTVL.